This T cell receptor (beta chain) is from a study of T cell repertoires in cytomegalovirus infection. Study summary: Signatures in public TCR beta sequences pointed to both CMV infection and matching HLA type.

The trim removed 1 base at V and 1 base at J, leaving 2 bases unmatched. CDR3 length equals 15 residues. Looked up from germline, CDR1 is SEHNR and CDR2 is FQNEAQ (reference sequence). TCRdb redid the calling of the reads with MiXCR, one entry per CDR3 protein. The profile shows more than 150,000 distinct CDR3 sequences, roughly a quarter of them singletons. This clonotype was seen only a few times. Sequencing used PBMCs. V is TRBV7-9 and J is TRBJ2-5, with 8 bases fitting TRBD2. The TCR sequence derives from a human donor in good health (CMV status not recorded). Some clones in this sample may be carry-over from other donors' samples. For the CDR3, the DNA is TGTGCCAGCAGCTTAGTAGCGGGGACCCAAGAGACCCAGTACTTC. It specifies CASSLVAGTQETQYF. The full variable domain, with the rest looked up from reference TRBV7-9 and TRBJ2-5, is DTGVSQNPRHKITKRGQNVTFRCDPISEHNRLYWYRQTLGQGPEFLTYFQNEAQLEKSRLLSDRFSAERPKGSFSTLEIQRTEQGDSAMYLCASSLVAGTQETQYFGPGTRLLVL.